The rows below give T cell receptor beta chains drawn from one sample of a study of memory CD4+ T cells and cytomegalovirus serostatus. Measured with immunoSEQ multiplex PCR; TCRdb has only the in-frame clones, and not every one. The sample lists about 82,000 clones; around 80% were seen once. The specimen was memory CD4+ T cells from blood. The receptors originated from an adult in good health and CMV-seronegative. CDR3s include the opening cysteine and the closing phenylalanine or tryptophan. Each record gives: clone size, V gene, J gene, CDR3 length, D gene, CDR3 DNA, CDR3 protein. D genes are given only for firm matches. Not every row has a clone size; where given, it reads once, few, many or a size class.

>few|TRBV30|TRBJ1-6|14|-
TGTGCCTGGAGTAAGGGGTCGGGGGGATCACCCCTCCACTTT
CAWSKGSGGSPLHF
>-|TRBV4-1|TRBJ1-1|16|-
TGCGCCAGCAGCCGACGGGGGGGGCAGCAAAACACTGAAGCTTTCTTT
CASSRRGGQQNTEAFF
>-|TRBV5-5|TRBJ1-4|16|-
TGTGCCAGCAGCCTTGGGGATCTCGGGGTGGAGGAAAAACTGTTTTTT
CASSLGDLGVEEKLFF
>-|TRBV2|TRBJ2-7|12|TRBD2
TGTGCCAGCCTAGCGGGGGGGAGCGAGCAGTACTTC
CASLAGGSEQYF
>once|TRBV11-2|TRBJ2-1|12|-
TGTGCCAGCAGCTTAGGTGAGAGAGAGCAGTTCTTC
CASSLGEREQFF
>-|TRBV13|TRBJ1-1|16|TRBD1
TGTGCCAGCAGCTTTACGACACAGGGGGGGGGCACTGAAGCTTTCTTT
CASSFTTQGGGTEAFF
>-|TRBV7-2|TRBJ2-5|15|-
TGTGCCAGCAGTTCGACAGGTACCGAAGGTGGGACCCAGTACTTC
CASSSTGTEGGTQYF
>-|TRBV28|TRBJ1-2|16|TRBD1
TGTGCCAGCAGTAGCGCCGGGACAGGGGGAAACTATGGCTACACCTTC
CASSSAGTGGNYGYTF
>few|TRBV18|TRBJ2-7|15|-
TGTGCCAGCTCACCCGGAGGGGGGAGCGCCTACGAGCAGTACTTC
CASSPGGGSAYEQYF
>-|TRBV4-2|TRBJ2-7|13|-
TGTGCCAGCAGCCAGTCGGTCGGCTACGAGCAGTACTTC
CASSQSVGYEQYF
>-|TRBV7-8|TRBJ2-1|19|TRBD2
TGTGCCAGCAGCTTAGCCTTAGCGGGGGGTCTTATGCTTTACAATGAGCAGTTCTTC
CASSLALAGGLMLYNEQFF
>-|TRBV30|TRBJ1-6|13|-
TGTGCCTGGAGGGACATTCCTAATTCACCCCTCCACTTT
CAWRDIPNSPLHF
>-|TRBV9|TRBJ2-5|17|TRBD2
TGTGCCAGCAGCGTGGCACTAGCGGGGGGTGCGCAAGAGACCCAGTACTTC
CASSVALAGGAQETQYF
>-|TRBV7-2|TRBJ2-1|15|-
TGTGCCAGCAGCTCCCCGGGACGGAAATCGGATGAGCAGTTCTTC
CASSSPGRKSDEQFF
>-|TRBV5-4|TRBJ2-1|16|-
TGTGCCAGCAGCTTGGGACAGATGAGCTCCTACAATGAGCAGTTCTTC
CASSLGQMSSYNEQFF
>-|TRBV7-8|TRBJ1-5|17|-
TGTGCCAGCAGCTTAGTTATAGTGGGGGCGGAAAATCAGCCCCAGCATTTT
CASSLVIVGAENQPQHF
>-|TRBV5-1|TRBJ1-4|13|-
TGCGCCAGCAGTCCACTCGACCGAGAAAAACTGTTTTTT
CASSPLDREKLFF
>-|TRBV27|TRBJ2-5|14|TRBD2
TGTGCCAGCAGTTCCAAAGGGACTAAAGAGACCCAGTACTTC
CASSSKGTKETQYF
>once|TRBV18|TRBJ1-6|16|-
TGTGCCAGCTCACCATACCCGAGCTCCTATAATTCACCCCTCCACTTT
CASSPYPSSYNSPLHF
>-|TRBV9|TRBJ1-2|13|-
TGTGCCAGCAGCGGACTCTGGGGGGGTGGCTACACCTTC
CASSGLWGGGYTF
>once|TRBV5-1|TRBJ2-7|14|-
TGCGCCAGCAGCTTGGACCTCCCGAGCGGCGAGCAGTACTTC
CASSLDLPSGEQYF
>-|TRBV11-2|TRBJ1-1|14|-
TGTGCCAGCAGCTCTGCGGGGCGGTACAGGGAAGCTTTCTTT
CASSSAGRYREAFF
>once|TRBV15|TRBJ1-1|13|-
TGTGCCACCAGCCCCAATAGGAACACTGAAGCTTTCTTT
CATSPNRNTEAFF
>-|TRBV30|TRBJ2-1|13|TRBD2
TGTGCCTGGGTAGCGGGGGAATTGTATGAGCAGTTCTTC
CAWVAGELYEQFF
>-|TRBV28|TRBJ2-7|15|-
TGTGCCAGCAGTTCGACAGGTTTGACGGTCCACGAGCAGTACTTC
CASSSTGLTVHEQYF
>-|TRBV5-1|TRBJ1-2|16|-
TGCGCCAGCAGCTTGGTATTGAGCACAGGGACTTATGGCTACACCTTC
CASSLVLSTGTYGYTF
>-|TRBV28|TRBJ2-7|20|TRBD1
TGTGCCAGCAGTTTATACTCGGGGACAGGGGCCCTATATGGATACTACGAGCAGTACTTC
CASSLYSGTGALYGYYEQYF
>-|TRBV18|TRBJ1-1|15|TRBD1
TGTGCCAGCTCACCGCGGGACAGGTTAGGTTCTGAAGCTTTCTTT
CASSPRDRLGSEAFF
>once|TRBV4-2|TRBJ2-3|16|-
TGTGCCAGCAGCCAAGGGAAGCAGGGGTGGACAGATACGCAGTATTTT
CASSQGKQGWTDTQYF
>-|TRBV10-1|TRBJ1-1|15|TRBD1
TGCGCCAGCAGTGGAGGGCGACAGGGGAACACTGAAGCTTTCTTT
CASSGGRQGNTEAFF
>-|TRBV6-1|TRBJ1-5|13|-
TGTGCCAGCAGTGAAGGAGGGACTCAGCCCCAGCATTTT
CASSEGGTQPQHF
>-|TRBV18|TRBJ2-3|14|TRBD2
TGTGCCAGCTCACCCGGGGGGGGCACAGATACGCAGTATTTT
CASSPGGGTDTQYF
>-|TRBV27|TRBJ1-2|15|-
TGTGCCAGCAGCGCAAGGGGGGGGACGGTCTATGGCTACACCTTC
CASSARGGTVYGYTF
>-|TRBV5-1|TRBJ1-1|14|-
TGCGCCAGCAGCTCCGGACAGCCGAACACTGAAGCTTTCTTT
CASSSGQPNTEAFF
>-|TRBV30|TRBJ1-1|13|-
TGTGCCTGGAGTGTACAGGAGCACACTGAAGCTTTCTTT
CAWSVQEHTEAFF
>-|TRBV6-6|TRBJ1-1|15|-
TGTGCCAGCAGTGACGAGGGGCGCGCGAACACTGAAGCTTTCTTT
CASSDEGRANTEAFF
>-|TRBV11-2|TRBJ2-5|16|-
TGTGCCAGCAGCCTGGGGGGCAGCGGGGTTTTAGAGACCCAGTACTTC
CASSLGGSGVLETQYF
>-|TRBV7-3|TRBJ1-6|13|TRBD1
TGTGCCAGCAGCCCCGGACAGGGAGCTCCCCTCCACTTT
CASSPGQGAPLHF
>-|TRBV5-1|TRBJ1-2|16|TRBD1
TGCGCCAGCAGCTTGCGCCCCGGGCAGGGGGCTTATGGCTACACCTTC
CASSLRPGQGAYGYTF
>once|TRBV4-3|TRBJ1-6|16|-
TGCGCCAGCAGCCAAGATCTCAGTACCTATAATTCACCCCTCCACTTT
CASSQDLSTYNSPLHF
>-|TRBV19|TRBJ1-1|12|-
TGTGCCAGTGGACGGAAAAACACTGAAGCTTTCTTT
CASGRKNTEAFF
>-|TRBV4-3|TRBJ2-2|17|TRBD1
TGCGCCAGCAGCCAAGACTCCGGGACAGAGTACACCGGGGAGCTGTTTTTT
CASSQDSGTEYTGELFF
>-|TRBV27|TRBJ1-5|14|-
TGTGCCAGCAGTTCAATGTCCGGGACGCAGCCCCAGCATTTT
CASSSMSGTQPQHF
>-|TRBV10-2|TRBJ2-3|16|-
TGCGCCAGCACTCCGACCGGGACGAGCTACACAGATACGCAGTATTTT
CASTPTGTSYTDTQYF
>-|TRBV19|TRBJ2-7|16|TRBD1
TGTGCCAGTAGGGTGACGGACAGGGATAGGTTCTACGAGCAGTACTTC
CASRVTDRDRFYEQYF
>-|TRBV7-9|TRBJ1-2|13|-
TGTGCCAGCAGCTTAGCCCAGGGCTATGGCTACACCTTC
CASSLAQGYGYTF
>-|TRBV30|TRBJ1-2|13|-
TGTGCCTGGAGTAGAGACAGAGATGGCGGCTACACCTTC
CAWSRDRDGGYTF
>-|TRBV18|TRBJ2-3|16|TRBD1
TGTGCCAGCTCACAAAACAGGGGTGGCAGCACAGATACGCAGTATTTT
CASSQNRGGSTDTQYF
>-|TRBV5-6|TRBJ2-7|14|TRBD1
TGTGCCAGCAGCAGAGGGACAGAAGTCTACGAGCAGTACTTC
CASSRGTEVYEQYF
>-|TRBV5-1|TRBJ1-1|17|-
TGCGCCAGCAGCTTGGCTAGATCGGGCTCCCGAGGGACTGAAGCTTTCTTT
CASSLARSGSRGTEAFF
>-|TRBV5-1|TRBJ1-4|14|-
TGCGCCAGCAGGGACTCTGCAACTAATGAAAAACTGTTTTTT
CASRDSATNEKLFF
>few|TRBV25-1|TRBJ1-1|15|-
TGTGCCAGCAGTGATACGGGACATTGGAACACTGAAGCTTTCTTT
CASSDTGHWNTEAFF
>once|TRBV19|TRBJ2-7|10|-
TGTGCCGGCATATTCTACGAGCAGTACTTC
CAGIFYEQYF
>-|TRBV30|TRBJ1-5|14|TRBD1
TGTGCCTCTTCGGGACAGGGTTTTTCTCAGCCCCAGCATTTT
CASSGQGFSQPQHF
>-|TRBV7-2|TRBJ1-5|16|TRBD1
TGTGCCAGCAGTCATACAGGGGTTTCTGGCAATCAGCCCCAGCATTTT
CASSHTGVSGNQPQHF
>-|TRBV27|TRBJ2-6|16|-
TGTGCCAGCAGGCCCGGGACACCCTCTGGGGCCAACGTCCTGACTTTC
CASRPGTPSGANVLTF
>-|TRBV6-1|TRBJ1-4|15|TRBD1
TGTGCCAGCCGGACGCCAGGGACAGTCAATGAAAAACTGTTTTTT
CASRTPGTVNEKLFF